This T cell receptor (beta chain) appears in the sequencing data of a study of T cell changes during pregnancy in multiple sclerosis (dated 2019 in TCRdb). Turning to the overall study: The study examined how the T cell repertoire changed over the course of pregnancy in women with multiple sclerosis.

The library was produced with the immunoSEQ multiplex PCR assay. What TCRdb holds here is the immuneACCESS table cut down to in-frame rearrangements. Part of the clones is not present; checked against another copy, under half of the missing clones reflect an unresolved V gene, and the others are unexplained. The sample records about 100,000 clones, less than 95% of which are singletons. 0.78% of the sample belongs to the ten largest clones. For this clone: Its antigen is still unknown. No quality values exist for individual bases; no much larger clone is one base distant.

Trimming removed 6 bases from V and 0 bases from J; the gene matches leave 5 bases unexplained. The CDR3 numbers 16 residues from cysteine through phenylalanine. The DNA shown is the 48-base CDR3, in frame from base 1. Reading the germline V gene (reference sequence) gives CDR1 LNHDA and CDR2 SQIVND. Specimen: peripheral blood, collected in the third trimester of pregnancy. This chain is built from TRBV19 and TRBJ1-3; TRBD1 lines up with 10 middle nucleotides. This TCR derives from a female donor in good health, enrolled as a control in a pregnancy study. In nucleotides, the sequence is TGTGCCAGTAGGGGACAGGGGTCCAACTCTGGAAACACCATATATTTT. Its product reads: CASRGQGSNSGNTIYF.